The TCR beta chain under discussion was sequenced for a study of cytomegalovirus exposure and HLA in healthy donors. This CDR3 has 15 amino acids. V was pared by 7 bases and J by 3 bases, with 18 bases between. Germline loops: CDR1 SQVTM, CDR2 ANQGSEA. The PCR contained 60 Vbeta and 13 Jbeta primers. Profiled with immunoSEQ multiplex PCR; TCRdb holds only in-frame clones, not every one. The top ten hold 2% to 2.5% of the sample, which has tens of thousands of clones, roughly 75% seen once. V gene TRBV29-1 combines with J gene TRBJ1-4; perhaps TRBD1 as D (5 bases). The sample comprised PBMCs. The origin of this receptor is a man in his forties in good health and CMV-seronegative. The CDR3 sequence: CSAKHGGSANEKLFF. The CDR3 DNA follows: TGCAGCGCTAAACACGGGGGATCAGCTAATGAAAAACTGTTTTTT.